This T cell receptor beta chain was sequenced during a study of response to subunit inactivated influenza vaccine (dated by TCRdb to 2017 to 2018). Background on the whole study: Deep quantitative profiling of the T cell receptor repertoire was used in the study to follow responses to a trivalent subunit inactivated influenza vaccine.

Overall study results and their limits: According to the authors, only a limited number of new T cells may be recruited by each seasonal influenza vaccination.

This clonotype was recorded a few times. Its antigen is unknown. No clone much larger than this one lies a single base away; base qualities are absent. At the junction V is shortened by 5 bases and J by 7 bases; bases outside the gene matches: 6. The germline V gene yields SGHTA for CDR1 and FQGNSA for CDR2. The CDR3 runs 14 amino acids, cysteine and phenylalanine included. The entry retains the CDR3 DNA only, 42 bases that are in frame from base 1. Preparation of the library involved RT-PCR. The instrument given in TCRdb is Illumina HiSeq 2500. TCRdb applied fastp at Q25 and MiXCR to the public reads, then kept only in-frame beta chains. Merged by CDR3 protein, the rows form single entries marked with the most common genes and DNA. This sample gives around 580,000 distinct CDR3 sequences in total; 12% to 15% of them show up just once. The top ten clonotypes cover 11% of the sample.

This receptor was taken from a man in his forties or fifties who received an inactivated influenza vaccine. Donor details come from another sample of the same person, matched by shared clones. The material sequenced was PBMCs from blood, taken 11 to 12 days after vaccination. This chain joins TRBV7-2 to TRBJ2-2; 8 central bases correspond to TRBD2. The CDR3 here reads CASSPGTRGGELFF. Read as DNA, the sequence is TGTGCCAGCAGCCCAGGGACTAGGGGCGGGGAGCTGTTTTTT. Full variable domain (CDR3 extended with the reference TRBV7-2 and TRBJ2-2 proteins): GAGVSQSPSNKVTEKGKDVELRCDPISGHTALYWYRQSLGQGLEFLIYFQGNSAPDKSGLPSDRFSAERTGGSVSTLTIQRTQQEDSAVYLCASSPGTRGGELFFGEGSRLTVL.